One and the same sample provided the 2 T cell receptor beta chains below, sequenced in a study of blood T cell repertoires in COVID-19. Assay: immunoSEQ multiplex PCR; the TCRdb copy retains only in-frame clones and omits some. The table has approximately 170,000 clones, 65% to 85% seen once; the top ten hold around 3.5%. Sequences were obtained from PBMCs or T cells enriched from blood (not recorded which). The source is a woman in her twenties or thirties who had recovered from COVID-19.

The J gene is TRBJ2-3, the V gene TRBV7-9, with TRBD1 matching 9 bases. Germline CDR1 is SEHNR and CDR2 is FQNEAQ (reference sequence). V shed 5 bases and J 4 bases; nucleotides not matched to a gene: 7. CDR3 size: 15 residues. CDR3 region: CASSQGTGFSDTQYF. Here the CDR3 DNA reads TGTGCCAGCAGCCAGGGGACAGGGTTCTCAGATACGCAGTATTTT.

This chain connects TRBV6-5 to TRBJ2-3; 7 positions match TRBD1. Per the germline V gene, CDR1 is MNHEY and CDR2 is SVGAGI. This CDR3 has 14 residues. Trimming removed 7 bases from V and 5 bases from J; junction bases left unmatched: 9. The CDR3 bases are TGTGCCAGCATGGGACAGAGGACCTTAGATACGCAGTATTTT. Translated: CASMGQRTLDTQYF.